These 28 T cell receptor beta chains originate from one sample sequenced in a study of vaccination and CD4 T cells after COVID-19. These TCRs are of unknown antigen specificity. With the Oncomine TCR Beta short-read assay, DNA from cultured CD4+ T cells was sequenced. TCRdb ran MiXCR on the PCR reads and lists one entry per CDR3 protein. The sample records roughly 12,000 distinct CDR3 sequences, around 50% being singletons. Treatment of the sample: approximately 11-day PBMC culture with coronavirus spike peptide pools or control peptides (ViraFEST assay). Sequenced sample: CD4+ T cells from blood, cultured in vitro. The receptors originated from a human donor who had recovered from COVID-19.

A few counts support this clonotype. The CDR3 DNA sequence: TGCAGTGCTTCTAGCGCCTTGAACAACGAGCAGTACTTC. It yields the protein CSASSALNNEQYF. The gene calls are TRBV20-1 and TRBJ2-7; TRBD2 is a possible D gene (6 bases). V gave up 5 bases and J gave up 5 bases, with 16 bases separating them. Germline CDR1 is DFQATT and CDR2 is SNEGSKA (reference sequence). This CDR3 spans 13 amino acids.

The rearrangement uses TRBV20-1 and TRBJ2-1; 14 positions match TRBD2. This CDR3 has 18 amino acids. The ends lost 4 bases at V and 1 base at J; junction bases unmatched: 9. Germline V lookup: CDR1 DFQATT, CDR2 SNEGSKA (reference sequence). The CDR3 protein is CSANGLAGGGGSYNEQFF. The CDR3 bases are TGCAGTGCTAACGGACTAGCGGGAGGAGGGGGGTCCTACAATGAGCAGTTCTTC.

The V and J genes are TRBV9 and TRBJ2-5; 13 nucleotides align to TRBD2. Trimming at V came to 4 bases and at J to 5 bases, leaving 8 bases not matched to a gene. Germline CDR1 is SGDLS and CDR2 is YYNGEE. The CDR3 is 16 residues long. In nucleotides, the CDR3 is TGTGCCAGCAGCATAGGGACTAGCGGGATTTGGGAGACCCAGTACTTC. Its translation: CASSIGTSGIWETQYF.

The CDR3 loop reads CSAQREGQRDEQFF. The CDR3 DNA sequence: TGCAGTGCGCAGCGGGAGGGCCAGCGGGACGAGCAGTTCTTC. The chain recombines TRBV20-1 with TRBJ2-1, with TRBD2 matching over 10 bases. The CDR3 length is 14 residues. Germline V gene lookup returns CDR1 DFQATT and CDR2 SNEGSKA (reference sequence). V was clipped by 6 bases and J by 10 bases; unmatched bases: 12.

The rearrangement uses TRBV4-1 and TRBJ1-1, with D hard to call. The CDR3 is made up of 19 amino acids. Per the germline V gene, CDR1 is MGHRA and CDR2 is YSYEKL. V lost 3 bases to trimming and J lost 2 bases, with 25 bases between them. The CDR3 coding sequence is TGCGCCAGCAGCCACCCCTTGGGGAAAACCGTTTGGGGTAACACTGAAGCTTTCTTT. Its translation is CASSHPLGKTVWGNTEAFF.

This clonotype came up once. The rearrangement joins TRBV6-2 or TRBV6-3 to TRBJ1-1, with a possible D match to TRBD1 (6 bases). Germline loops: CDR1 MNHEY, CDR2 SVGEGT. The V end lost 6 bases, the J end lost 5 bases, and 16 bases lay between the germline ends. This CDR3 region has 14 residues. The CDR3 coding sequence is TGTGCCAGCAGACGGGACACTTTTCTGACTGAAGCTTTCTTT. Translating it yields CASRRDTFLTEAFF.

Only a few counts were recorded for this clonotype. The rearrangement joins TRBV6-2 or TRBV6-3 to TRBJ2-3, with TRBD2 identical over 8 bases. The CDR3 length is 16 residues. CDR1 and CDR2 from the germline V gene are MNHEY and SVGEGT. V gave up 9 bases and J gave up 3 bases; unmatched junction bases: 14. This chain's CDR3 is CASNRGGPISTDTQYF. The CDR3 region has the DNA TGTGCCAGTAACCGGGGGGGACCCATTTCGACAGATACGCAGTATTTT.

The chain couples TRBV5-4 to TRBJ2-7, with 9 bases identical to TRBD1. The germline V gene encodes CDR1 SGHNT and CDR2 YYREEE (reference sequence). V lost 5 bases, J lost 4 bases, and 7 bases stayed unmatched. The CDR3 sequence is 14 residues long. The CDR3 nucleotides are TGTGCCAGCAGTTCCGGGACAGGGTGGTACGAGCAGTACTTC. Protein product: CASSSGTGWYEQYF.

This clonotype was counted a few times. V is TRBV30 and J is TRBJ2-5; 9 nucleotides line up with TRBD1. Germline V gene sequence: CDR1 GTSNPN, CDR2 SVGIG (reference sequence). CDR3 length: 14 residues. Losses at the gene ends were 0 bases for V and 4 bases for J; bases not matched to a gene: 3. Here the CDR3 reads CAWSVTGGRETQYF. The CDR3 coding sequence is TGTGCCTGGAGTGTAACAGGGGGCCGAGAGACCCAGTACTTC.

This clonotype was observed a handful of times. The CDR3 protein is CASSLEGQGGLQSDSYEQYF. Here the CDR3 DNA reads TGTGCCAGCAGTTTAGAGGGGCAGGGTGGCCTCCAATCTGACTCCTACGAGCAGTACTTC. The chain employs TRBV27 and TRBJ2-7; TRBD1 or TRBD2 may be the D gene (5 bases each). Germline V gene sequence: CDR1 MNHEY, CDR2 SMNVEV (reference sequence). Trimming shortened V by 2 bases and J by 0 bases, and 26 bases separated the two germline ends. This CDR3 comprises 20 residues.

This chain links TRBV7-8 with TRBJ2-1; the D is unclear. V was clipped by 2 bases and J by 4 bases, with 3 bases between them. Germline CDR1 and CDR2: SGHVS and FQNEAQ. The CDR3 is made up of 12 amino acids. The chain's CDR3 is CASSLKYNEQFF. The CDR3 DNA is TGTGCCAGCAGCTTAAAATACAATGAGCAGTTCTTC.

V gene TRBV6-1 combines with J gene TRBJ2-2; 7 bases fit TRBD2. CDR1 and CDR2 from the germline V gene are MNHNS and SASEGT. J lost 5 bases, V lost 6 bases, and 9 bases had no gene match. The CDR3 length is 15 residues. The CDR3 loop is CASSPGLAGTGELFF. The CDR3 DNA reads TGTGCCAGCAGCCCCGGGTTAGCGGGTACCGGGGAGCTGTTTTTT.

The J gene is TRBJ1-5, the V gene TRBV6-1; 12 positions match TRBD1. V dropped 7 bases and J dropped 11; count of bases not matched to a gene: 12. The CDR3 is 15 residues long. CDR1 is MNHNS, CDR2 SASEGT, per germline. The CDR3 loop reads CASTTMGQGARSQHF. The CDR3 bases are TGTGCCAGCACTACGATGGGACAGGGGGCCCGGTCCCAGCATTTT.

The gene calls are TRBV28 and TRBJ2-3; no firm D call. The CDR3 is 15 amino acids. The germline V gene has CDR1 MDHEN and CDR2 SYDVKM. Trimming took off 3 bases at V and 7 bases at J, with 17 bases between the two ends. In DNA, the CDR3 is TGTGCCAGCAGTTTTGAACAGCTTGAGACGAATACGCAGTATTTT. It is translated as CASSFEQLETNTQYF.

There are a few counts of this clonotype. The chain combines TRBV20-1 with TRBJ1-5; unclear D gene. CDR1 and CDR2 (germline): DFQATT, SNEGSKA (reference sequence). CDR3 length equals 14 residues. The V end lost 4 bases, the J end lost 1 base, and 11 bases lay between the germline ends. This CDR3 reads CSAKDNWSNQPQHF. DNA for the CDR3: TGCAGTGCTAAAGACAATTGGAGCAATCAGCCCCAGCATTTT.

This sequence joins TRBV7-3 and TRBJ1-2; D uncertain. Trimming took off 1 base at V and 3 bases at J, with 12 bases between the two ends. This CDR3 is 15 amino acids long. CDR1 is SGHTA and CDR2 is FQGTGA in the germline V gene. This CDR3 reads CASSLRAEEDYGYTF. The CDR3 coding sequence is TGTGCCAGCAGCTTAAGGGCCGAAGAAGACTATGGCTACACCTTC.

This chain joins TRBV19 and TRBJ1-1; 10 nucleotides match TRBD1. The CDR3 sequence is 16 residues long. Trimming cost V 6 bases and J 2 bases; bases outside gene matches: 9. Germline CDR1 is LNHDA and CDR2 is SQIVND (reference sequence). The CDR3 here is CASRIDRGHLNTEAFF. CDR3 DNA: TGTGCCAGTAGGATCGACAGGGGGCACCTAAACACTGAAGCTTTCTTT.

The chain joins TRBV20-1 to TRBJ1-1; D unresolved. Germline V lookup: CDR1 DFQATT, CDR2 SNEGSKA (reference sequence). The CDR3 sequence is 11 residues long. V was cut by 6 bases and J by 8 bases, with 13 bases left in between. This CDR3 reads CSALKDAEAFF. CDR3 DNA: TGCAGTGCCCTGAAGGACGCCGAAGCTTTCTTT.

The rearrangement uses TRBV7-8 and TRBJ2-5, with 7 bases aligning to TRBD2. The CDR3 has 18 residues. V gave up 1 base and J gave up 5 bases; unmatched junction bases: 16. The germline gives CDR1 SGHVS, CDR2 FQNEAQ. CDR3 region: CASSLVLRLAGVRETQYF. The CDR3 DNA follows: TGTGCCAGCAGCTTAGTGCTGAGGCTTGCGGGGGTCCGTGAGACCCAGTACTTC.

This clonotype was found a few times. This chain links TRBV15 with TRBJ2-3, with D maybe TRBD1 (6 bases). Trimming pared 0 bases from V and 3 bases from J, leaving 16 bases between. Germline CDR1 reads LNHNV; CDR2 reads YYDKDF (reference sequence). This CDR3 has 17 residues. CDR3 nucleotides: TGTGCCACCAGCAGAGATAAACAGGGCGGTGTTACAGATACGCAGTATTTT. This encodes CATSRDKQGGVTDTQYF.

The DNA for the CDR3 is TGTGCCAGCAGTTTGGGCGGTAAGGCTGAAGCTTTCTTT. The encoded protein is CASSLGGKAEAFF. The chain combines TRBV28 with TRBJ1-1; no firm D call. Trimming took off 3 bases at V and 6 bases at J, with 11 bases between the two ends. In germline, CDR1 is MDHEN, CDR2 SYDVKM. The CDR3 spans 13 residues.

The rearrangement links TRBV12-3 or TRBV12-4 to TRBJ2-3, with D hard to call. This CDR3 has 12 residues. Trimming removed 6 bases at V and 0 bases at J, with 4 bases between. The chain's CDR3 is CASRDSTDTQYF. CDR3 nucleotide sequence: TGTGCCAGCAGGGACAGCACAGATACGCAGTATTTT.

The chain uses TRBV28 and TRBJ2-2, with a possible D match to TRBD2 (6 bases). The V gene's germline CDR1 is MDHEN and CDR2 SYDVKM. The CDR3 runs to 12 residues. V was cut by 3 bases and J by 7 bases, with 6 bases left in between. The CDR3 coding sequence is TGTGCCAGCAGTTTGGGGGGCGGGGAGCTGTTTTTT. Protein product: CASSLGGGELFF.

J is TRBJ1-3 and V is TRBV7-2; D gene unclear. The CDR3 covers 16 residues. The V gene lost 5 bases and the J gene lost 0 bases, with 14 bases spanning the gap. The germline V gene has CDR1 SGHTA and CDR2 FQGNSA. CDR3 residues: CASSRTGGFSGNTIYF. Here the CDR3 DNA reads TGTGCCAGCAGCCGCACCGGTGGATTCTCTGGAAACACCATATATTTT.

V usage is TRBV5-4 and J usage is TRBJ1-1; the D is unclear. CDR1 and CDR2 from the germline V gene are SGHNT and YYREEE (reference sequence). The CDR3 totals 14 residues. With 0 bases removed from V and 5 bases from J, the gap between germline ends came to 11 bases. CDR3 nucleotide sequence: TGTGCCAGCAGCTTGGGTGCCGGGCAAACTGAAGCTTTCTTT. Protein product: CASSLGAGQTEAFF.

This clonotype has more than one count but fewer than ten. The V and J genes are TRBV28 and TRBJ1-6, with D hard to call. The CDR3 sequence is 14 residues long. V was cut by 8 bases and J by 8 bases, with 16 bases left in between. Looked up from germline, CDR1 is MDHEN and CDR2 is SYDVKM. The CDR3 DNA is TGTGCCAGCGGATCGACTGGGTGGCATTCACCCCTCCACTTT. Translated: CASGSTGWHSPLHF.

The sample holds a few counts of this clonotype. V usage is TRBV12-3 or TRBV12-4 and J usage is TRBJ1-2; D gene ambiguous. The length of the CDR3 is 14 residues. V lost 5 bases to trimming and J lost 4 bases, with 14 bases between them. The CDR3 is CASSAKRVSYGYTF. CDR3 DNA sequence: TGTGCCAGCAGTGCCAAGAGGGTTAGCTATGGCTACACCTTC.

The genes are TRBV5-4 and TRBJ2-7, with TRBD2 matching 10 bases. The CDR3 has 15 residues. The junction had 5 bases not matched to a gene; V was cut back by 4 bases and J by 1 base. Germline CDR1 and CDR2: SGHNT and YYREEE (reference sequence). The CDR3 DNA is TGTGCCAGCAGCACCCAACTAGCGGGATCCTACGAGCAGTACTTC. As protein: CASSTQLAGSYEQYF. Looking up the rest from reference TRBV5-4 and TRBJ2-7 gives the full variable domain: ETGVTQSPTHLIKTRGQQVTLRCSSQSGHNTVSWYQQALGQGPQFIFQYYREEENGRGNFPPRFSGLQFPNYSSELNVNALELDDSALYLCASSTQLAGSYEQYFGPGTRLTVT.